A selection of T cell receptor beta chains follows, all from one sample in a study of cytomegalovirus exposure and HLA in healthy donors. Libraries were prepared by immunoSEQ multiplex PCR; TCRdb keeps only in-frame clonotypes and omits some of them. The repertoire holds 150,000 to 180,000 clones, with about 76% as singletons. The material sequenced was PBMCs. All receptors come from a man aged 25-45 years in good health and CMV-seropositive. Both conserved end residues are part of each CDR3. The order of the fields is CDR3 protein, CDR3 DNA, J gene, V gene, clone size, D gene. D genes are given only for firm matches. Size tells how often a clone was seen (once, few, many) or the class of an expanded clone, and some rows leave it out.

CDR3: CSIWTDYGYTF
DNA: TGCAGCATTTGGACAGATTATGGCTACACCTTC
J: TRBJ1-2
V: TRBV29-1
size: .
D: .

CDR3: CASSQGTGGSTEAFF
DNA: TGTGCCAGCAGCCAAGGGACAGGGGGTAGCACTGAAGCTTTCTTT
J: TRBJ1-1
V: TRBV13
size: .
D: TRBD1

CDR3: CASSPTYEQYF
DNA: TGTGCCAGCAGCCCAACCTACGAGCAGTACTTC
J: TRBJ2-7
V: TRBV28
size: .
D: .

CDR3: CASSIFDSTNYGYTF
DNA: TGTGCCAGTAGTATTTTCGACAGCACTAACTATGGCTACACCTTC
J: TRBJ1-2
V: TRBV19
size: .
D: .

CDR3: CASSQTGRETQYF
DNA: TGTGCCAGCAGCCAAACAGGAAGAGAGACCCAGTACTTC
J: TRBJ2-5
V: TRBV7-9
size: .
D: .

CDR3: CASSRTSPTDTQYF
DNA: TGTGCCAGCAGCCGGACTAGCCCCACAGATACGCAGTATTTT
J: TRBJ2-3
V: TRBV27
size: .
D: TRBD2

CDR3: CASGILGTGDNQPQHF
DNA: TGTGCCAGCGGGATTTTGGGGACAGGAGACAATCAGCCCCAGCATTTT
J: TRBJ1-5
V: TRBV28
size: few
D: TRBD1

CDR3: CAISGQQGGNTIYF
DNA: TGTGCCATCAGCGGTCAGCAGGGAGGAAACACCATATATTTT
J: TRBJ1-3
V: TRBV10-3
size: .
D: .

CDR3: CASTSNGNEQFF
DNA: TGTGCCAGTACCTCGAACGGGAATGAGCAGTTCTTC
J: TRBJ2-1
V: TRBV19
size: .
D: .

CDR3: CASSIGDRALGELFF
DNA: TGTGCCAGTAGTATCGGGGACAGGGCTCTTGGGGAGCTGTTTTTT
J: TRBJ2-2
V: TRBV19
size: few
D: TRBD1

CDR3: CASGTGGHMNTEAFF
DNA: TGTGCCAGCGGGACAGGGGGCCACATGAACACTGAAGCTTTCTTT
J: TRBJ1-1
V: TRBV28
size: .
D: TRBD1

CDR3: CACTTDSHNQPQHF
DNA: TGTGCCTGTACTACCGACAGCCACAATCAGCCCCAGCATTTT
J: TRBJ1-5
V: TRBV30
size: few
D: .

CDR3: CASSSRTGSTDTQYF
DNA: TGTGCCAGCAGCTCCCGGACAGGGTCCACAGATACGCAGTATTTT
J: TRBJ2-3
V: TRBV5-4
size: .
D: TRBD1

CDR3: CASSPSQAASYNEQFF
DNA: TGTGCCAGCAGTCCTAGCCAAGCCGCGTCCTACAATGAGCAGTTCTTC
J: TRBJ2-1
V: TRBV27
size: .
D: .

CDR3: CASSPPDRQETQYF
DNA: TGTGCCAGCAGCCCTCCGGACAGACAAGAGACCCAGTACTTC
J: TRBJ2-5
V: TRBV7-9
size: .
D: .

CDR3: CAWGTGAVSLATAFF
DNA: TGTGCCTGGGGAACAGGGGCAGTATCCCTTGCGACCGCTTTCTTT
J: TRBJ1-1
V: TRBV30
size: .
D: TRBD1

CDR3: CSVHPTENTEAFF
DNA: TGCAGCGTCCACCCGACTGAGAACACTGAAGCTTTCTTT
J: TRBJ1-1
V: TRBV29-1
size: .
D: .

CDR3: CASSPLGGIYEQYF
DNA: TGTGCCAGCAGCCCTCTCGGCGGGATTTACGAGCAGTACTTC
J: TRBJ2-7
V: TRBV11-2
size: .
D: .

CDR3: CASRVGARETQYF
DNA: TGTGCCAGCAGGGTGGGGGCCAGAGAGACCCAGTACTTC
J: TRBJ2-5
V: TRBV7-6
size: .
D: .

CDR3: CASSHLPGDLLAGVSGANVLTF
DNA: TGTGCCAGCAGTCATCTTCCCGGGGACCTACTAGCGGGAGTTTCTGGGGCCAACGTCCTGACTTTC
J: TRBJ2-6
V: TRBV27
size: .
D: TRBD2

CDR3: CASSISTSRSYNEQFF
DNA: TGTGCCAGTAGTATTTCTACTAGCAGGTCCTACAATGAGCAGTTCTTC
J: TRBJ2-1
V: TRBV19
size: .
D: .

CDR3: CASSLGRNGAFF
DNA: TGTGCCAGCAGCTTAGGAAGGAACGGGGCTTTCTTT
J: TRBJ1-1
V: TRBV13
size: few
D: .